The rows below give T cell receptor beta chains drawn from one sample of a study of beta chain features in type 1 diabetes. The table came from immunoSEQ multiplex PCR; TCRdb's copy has only in-frame clones and leaves some out. The table has 900,000 or so clones, roughly 17% seen once. Sequenced input: naive CD4+ T cells from blood. These receptors were taken from a woman aged 18-29 years in good health. The CDR3 runs from the conserved cysteine through the conserved F or W. The D gene is left open where the match is weak. Not every row has a clone size; where given, it reads once, few, many or a size class.

v_gene	d_gene	j_gene	abundance	CDR3nt	CDR3aa
TRBV19	-	TRBJ2-5	few	TGTGCCAGTAGTCCTTGGTCCGAGACGGAGACCCAGTACTTC	CASSPWSETETQYF
TRBV9	TRBD2	TRBJ2-2	-	TGTGCCAGCAGCCCCTGGACTAGCCCTACACCCGGGGAGCTGTTTTTT	CASSPWTSPTPGELFF
TRBV11-2	-	TRBJ2-5	-	TGTGCCAGCAGCCCTCGGGGGAGGGGGGAGACCCAGTACTTC	CASSPRGRGETQYF
TRBV7-2	-	TRBJ2-1	-	TGTGCCAGCAGCTTTATAGCGAGAGGGGACAATGAGCAGTTCTTC	CASSFIARGDNEQFF
TRBV18	-	TRBJ2-2	-	TGTGCCAGCTCACCAGGGCCGCCAGTCCTGGGGGCCACCGGGGAGCTGTTTTTT	CASSPGPPVLGATGELFF
TRBV4-1	TRBD2	TRBJ2-7	few	TGCGCCAGCAGTCTCCGGGAGGGGAGAACCTACGAGCAGTACTTC	CASSLREGRTYEQYF
TRBV28	-	TRBJ2-3	few	TGTGCCAGCCATATTAGAGGAAAGAGGACAGATACGCAGTATTTT	CASHIRGKRTDTQYF
TRBV28	-	TRBJ1-2	-	TGTGCCAGCTGGTGGGGGAACTCTGGCTACACCTTC	CASWWGNSGYTF
TRBV6-6	-	TRBJ2-2	-	TGTGCCAGCAGGCCGGGCAACACCGGGGAGCTGTTTTTT	CASRPGNTGELFF
TRBV28	TRBD1	TRBJ2-7	-	TGTGCCAGCAGTTTGCCAGGGGGCTACGAGCAGTACTTC	CASSLPGGYEQYF
TRBV4-3	-	TRBJ2-7	few	TGCGCCAGCAGCCAACGTCCGGCGGGGTACGAGCAGTACTTC	CASSQRPAGYEQYF
TRBV13	-	TRBJ2-7	-	TGTGCCAGCAGCGTAAAAGCGTCCGAGCAGTACTTC	CASSVKASEQYF
TRBV29-1	-	TRBJ2-5	-	TGCAGCGTAACCGGGACGAGGAGGGAGACCCAGTACTTC	CSVTGTRRETQYF
TRBV11-2	-	TRBJ1-2	-	TGTGCCAGCAGCTTAGTTACAAGAATGAGCTACACCTTC	CASSLVTRMSYTF
TRBV7-3	-	TRBJ2-2	few	TGTGCCAGCAGCCCCCTTCGCGAGACCGGGGAGCTGTTTTTT	CASSPLRETGELFF
TRBV18	-	TRBJ1-2	-	TGTGCCAGCTCACCCGGGACCTCTCAGGGCTACACCTTC	CASSPGTSQGYTF
TRBV7-3	-	TRBJ2-2	-	TGTGCCAGCAGCTTAATTGGTACCGGGGAGCTGTTTTTT	CASSLIGTGELFF
TRBV4-2	TRBD2	TRBJ2-5	few	TGTGCCAGCAGCCAAGTCCTTCTAGCGGGAGGCAAAGAGACCCAGTACTTC	CASSQVLLAGGKETQYF
TRBV7-2	TRBD2	TRBJ2-3	-	TGTGCCAGCAGACGCCCCGGGGGGGGCACAGATACGCAGTATTTT	CASRRPGGGTDTQYF
TRBV11-1	TRBD2	TRBJ2-3	-	TGTGCCAGCAGCTCCAGCGGGACCGGAGATACGCAGTATTTT	CASSSSGTGDTQYF
TRBV19	-	TRBJ1-2	-	TGTGCCAGTAGTATGAGAAGAGACGGCTACACCTTC	CASSMRRDGYTF
TRBV10-3	-	TRBJ2-2	-	TGTGCCATCAGTGAGAAAAACCCGAACACCGGGGAGCTGTTTTTT	CAISEKNPNTGELFF
TRBV6-5	-	TRBJ1-2	-	TGTGCCAGCAGTTACTCTCTTGGGGTAGGCTACACCTTC	CASSYSLGVGYTF
TRBV6-6	-	TRBJ2-2	few	TGTGCCAGCATTGGTCACTCTGGGTTCCGGGAGCTGTTTTTT	CASIGHSGFRELFF
TRBV5-4	-	TRBJ1-3	few	TGTGCCAGCAGCTCGGGAGGAAACACCATATATTTT	CASSSGGNTIYF
TRBV18	-	TRBJ1-2	-	TGTGCCAGCTCATCACCCCCAGGGACTAACTATGGCTACACCTTC	CASSSPPGTNYGYTF
TRBV7-2	TRBD1	TRBJ2-7	few	TGTGCCAGCAGCTTATACGGACAGGGGTACGAGCAGTACTTC	CASSLYGQGYEQYF
TRBV5-1	TRBD1	TRBJ2-2	-	TGCGCCAGCAAACTTGGGACAGGGGTTAACACCGGGGAGCTGTTTTTT	CASKLGTGVNTGELFF
TRBV28	-	TRBJ2-3	few	TGTGCCACCGGGCTTAGATTCACAGATACGCAGTATTTT	CATGLRFTDTQYF
TRBV28	TRBD1	TRBJ2-7	-	TGTGCCAGCAGTCCAGGGGGTTTCAACGAGCAGTACTTC	CASSPGGFNEQYF
TRBV7-9	-	TRBJ1-1	few	TGTGCCAGCAGCTCCGCCCGGGTAGCTTTCTTT	CASSSARVAFF
TRBV28	-	TRBJ2-1	-	TGTGCCAGCAGTTTCTACACGAGTGGGTCCTACAATGAGCAGTTCTTC	CASSFYTSGSYNEQFF
TRBV7-9	-	TRBJ2-1	few	TGTGCCAGCAGCTTAGACAGAAGGTCCTACAATGAGCAGTTCTTC	CASSLDRRSYNEQFF
TRBV7-9	-	TRBJ1-5	many	TGTGCCACCTCCGGGGGAGCGTCTCAGCCCCAGCATTTT	CATSGGASQPQHF
TRBV7-9	-	TRBJ2-5	-	TGTGCCAGCGCCAGGGACGGGGAGACCCAGTACTTC	CASARDGETQYF
TRBV5-1	-	TRBJ2-1	few	TGCGCCAGCAGCTCCATTCCAGGGGGGAATGAGCAGTTCTTC	CASSSIPGGNEQFF
TRBV5-1	TRBD1	TRBJ1-2	-	TGCGCCAGCAGCGACCCTAGGACAGGGCCGAGGAGCTACACCTTC	CASSDPRTGPRSYTF
TRBV28	-	TRBJ1-1	few	TGTGCCAGCAGATTGGCGAACAGCATGAACACTGAAGCTTTCTTT	CASRLANSMNTEAFF
TRBV5-5	TRBD1	TRBJ2-7	-	TGTGCCAGCAGCTTGCGTAGTCCCGGACAGGGCTCCTACGAGCAGTACTTC	CASSLRSPGQGSYEQYF
TRBV7-9	TRBD2	TRBJ2-3	few	TGTGCCAGCAGCTTGAGTCGGGAGGGCCCAGATACGCAGTATTTT	CASSLSREGPDTQYF
TRBV7-2	-	TRBJ2-2	-	TGTGCCAGCAGCCCCGTCAGGACTGCGAACACCGGGGAGCTGTTTTTT	CASSPVRTANTGELFF
TRBV5-4	TRBD2	TRBJ2-1	few	TGTGCCAGCAGCACCTTACAGGGGCGGACTAGCGGGAGGCCCCAGTTCTTC	CASSTLQGRTSGRPQFF
TRBV7-2	TRBD1	TRBJ1-3	-	TGTGCCAGCAGCTCTCAGGGGGCTCTCGGAAACACCATATATTTT	CASSSQGALGNTIYF
TRBV6-5	TRBD2	TRBJ2-5	-	TGTGCCAGCAGTTGGGTTAGCGGGGGGACCTCAGAGACCCAGTACTTC	CASSWVSGGTSETQYF
TRBV10-3	-	TRBJ2-1	few	TGTGCCATCGGCCCTCGGGACGGGACCTACAATGAGCAGTTCTTC	CAIGPRDGTYNEQFF